These 20 T cell receptor beta chains came from one sample sequenced in a study of cytomegalovirus exposure and HLA in healthy donors (dated by TCRdb to 2015 to 2018). Library prep was done by the immunoSEQ multiplex PCR assay. A mixture of 60 forward primers for TCR Vbeta segments and 13 reverse primers for TCR Jbeta segments was used in the multiplex PCR. Held by TCRdb, this immuneACCESS table contains in-frame sequences only and omits some clones. Under half of the omission traces to an unresolved V gene where checked; the cause of the rest is unknown. Present in this sample are 95,000 to 100,000 clones, around 67% of which were seen just once. The ten largest clones add up to about 1.8% of the sample. What was sequenced was PBMCs. All receptors derive from a male donor in good health and CMV-seronegative.

This clone turned up a few times. The chain employs TRBV27 and TRBJ2-1, with D perhaps TRBD2 (6 bases). V was shortened by 6 bases and J by 2 bases, with 14 bases between the two germline ends. CDR3 size: 15 residues. Germline V CDR1 and CDR2: MNHEY, SMNVEV (reference sequence). The CDR3 coding sequence is TGTGCCAGCAGCGAAAGCGGGCCCCCCTACAATGAGCAGTTCTTC. It codes for CASSESGPPYNEQFF.

The CDR3 region is CASSQVQGARSFREKLFF. The CDR3 nucleotides are TGCGCCAGCAGCCAAGTGCAGGGGGCAAGGTCGTTTCGTGAAAAACTGTTTTTT. V is TRBV4-1 and J is TRBJ1-4; 8 nucleotides line up with TRBD1. This CDR3 is built from 18 residues. J gave up 7 bases and V 1 base, and 14 bases lay outside the gene matches. Germline assignment: CDR1 MGHRA and CDR2 YSYEKL.

The chain combines TRBV15 with TRBJ1-1; weak D call: TRBD1 (6 bases). The CDR3 has 16 amino acids. V was pared by 2 bases and J by 1 base, with 14 bases between. The germline V gene has CDR1 LNHNV and CDR2 YYDKDF (reference sequence). CDR3 sequence reads: CATSRTPAGANTEAFF. DNA for the CDR3: TGTGCCACCAGCAGAACCCCCGCGGGGGCGAACACTGAAGCTTTCTTT.

This clone was detected only once. The J gene is TRBJ2-5, the V gene TRBV19; TRBD2 might be the D (6 bases). This CDR3 is 12 amino acids long. Between the trimmed V and J ends, which lost 4 bases and 5 bases, there was a span of 8 bases. The germline V gene encodes CDR1 LNHDA and CDR2 SQIVND (reference sequence). The chain's CDR3 is CASSTGAETQYF. In nucleotides, the CDR3 is TGTGCCAGTAGTACGGGAGCCGAGACCCAGTACTTC.

The chain uses TRBV18 and TRBJ2-3; 9 bases match TRBD1. Germline CDR1 is KGHSH and CDR2 is LQKENI. J was trimmed by 3 bases and V by 0 bases; bases with no gene match: 1. The length of the CDR3 is 15 residues. CDR3 coding DNA: TGTGCCAGCTCACCACCGGGGACAGGGACAGATACGCAGTATTTT. Translated, it gives CASSPPGTGTDTQYF.

With respect to this clone: Compared with germline, one end of the junction differs, possibly owing to a read error. This sequence joins TRBV29-1 and TRBJ1-5; 7 nucleotides match TRBD1. This CDR3 is built from 14 residues. Germline V gene lookup returns CDR1 SQVTM and CDR2 ANQGSEA. The DNA of the CDR3 is TGCAGCGTTCAGGGGGAGACCTCCAATCGGCCCCAGCATTTT. Residues: CSVQGETSNRPQHF.

The V call is TRBV7-6, the J call TRBJ2-1; 12 bases are shared with TRBD2. Germline lookup yields CDR1 SGHVS and CDR2 FNYEAQ. The CDR3 sequence is 15 residues long. Trimming took 4 bases from V and 6 from J; bases not matched to a gene: 4. The CDR3 DNA sequence: TGTGCCAGCAGCTCCCGACTAGCGGGGGCCAATGAGCAGTTCTTC. The encoded protein is CASSSRLAGANEQFF.

As for this clone: A read error may account for a junction end that differs from germline. Other DNA sequences from this sample encode an identical CDR3 as well. The CDR3, as DNA: TGCGCCTGGAGTCCTTTGCTAGCCACAGATACGCAGTATTTT. This gives the protein CAWSPLLATDTQYF. The chain couples TRBV30 to TRBJ2-3, with D perhaps matching TRBD2 (5 bases). This CDR3 has 14 residues. Looked up from germline, CDR1 is GTSNPN and CDR2 is SVGIG (reference sequence).

The CDR3 sequence: CASSQDPPTSGNYNEQFF. The DNA of the CDR3 is TGCGCCAGCAGCCAAGACCCACCGACTAGCGGGAACTACAATGAGCAGTTCTTC. The V and J genes are TRBV4-1 and TRBJ2-1; 11 positions agree with TRBD2. The CDR3 runs to 18 residues. The junction had 7 bases not matched to a gene; V was cut back by 0 bases and J by 3 bases. Germline loops: CDR1 MGHRA, CDR2 YSYEKL.

This chain uses TRBV6-1 with TRBJ1-5; D possibly corresponds to TRBD1 (6 bases). Per the germline V gene, CDR1 is MNHNS and CDR2 is SASEGT. V lost 2 bases and J lost 5, with 10 bases in between. CDR3 size: 14 residues. This CDR3 is CASSELGAHQPQHF. The DNA of the CDR3 is TGTGCCAGCAGTGAATTGGGGGCCCATCAGCCCCAGCATTTT.

The J gene is TRBJ1-4, the V gene TRBV28; TRBD1 agrees at 9 bases. The ends lost 5 bases at V and 3 bases at J; junction bases unmatched: 4. The CDR3 loop spans 15 amino acids. From germline, CDR1 is MDHEN and CDR2 SYDVKM. CDR3 nucleotide sequence: TGTGCCAGCAGTCGGGACAGGGAAGCTAATGAAAAACTGTTTTTT. Protein product: CASSRDREANEKLFF. Drawing the rest from reference TRBV28 and TRBJ1-4, the complete variable domain is DVKVTQSSRYLVKRTGEKVFLECVQDMDHENMFWYRQDPGLGLRLIYFSYDVKMKEKGDIPEGYSVSREKKERFSLILESASTNQTSMYLCASSRDREANEKLFFGSGTQLSVL.

This clone was recorded once. The rearrangement joins TRBV6-4 to TRBJ1-1; TRBD1 agrees at 7 bases. The J segment lost 3 bases and the V segment lost 5 bases, leaving 3 bases of the junction unmatched. The CDR3 consists of 13 residues. Germline CDR1 MRHNA, CDR2 SNTAGT. The DNA for the CDR3 is TGTGCCAGCAGTATTGACAGGGACACTGAAGCTTTCTTT. Translation gives CASSIDRDTEAFF.

This chain connects TRBV7-9 to TRBJ1-2, with a possible D match to TRBD1 (5 bases). Trimming took off 2 bases at V and 0 bases at J, with 10 bases between the two ends. Germline loops: CDR1 SEHNR, CDR2 FQNEAQ (reference sequence). The CDR3 runs to 15 residues. CDR3 bases: TGTGCCAGCAGCTTATGGGCAGGGCCTAACTATGGCTACACCTTC. It is translated as CASSLWAGPNYGYTF.

V is TRBV7-2 and J is TRBJ2-3, with D perhaps matching TRBD1 (6 bases). Trimming pared 4 bases from V and 4 bases from J, leaving 15 bases between. Germline CDR1 reads SGHTA; CDR2 reads FQGNSA. The CDR3 spans 15 residues. The CDR3 DNA reads as TGTGCCAGCAGCTCAGGGGTTGGGAACGCAGATACGCAGTATTTT. It yields the protein CASSSGVGNADTQYF.

In its sample, this clone was seen a few times. The gene calls are TRBV28 and TRBJ1-5; 7 nucleotides match TRBD1. Germline V gene lookup returns CDR1 MDHEN and CDR2 SYDVKM. V was clipped by 2 bases and J by 4 bases; unmatched bases: 11. CDR3 length: 17 amino acids. CDR3 DNA: TGTGCCAGCAGTTTAGTGACAGGGCCCCTGACGAATCAGCCCCAGCATTTT. Translated, it gives CASSLVTGPLTNQPQHF. Full variable domain (rest looked up from reference TRBV28 and TRBJ1-5): DVKVTQSSRYLVKRTGEKVFLECVQDMDHENMFWYRQDPGLGLRLIYFSYDVKMKEKGDIPEGYSVSREKKERFSLILESASTNQTSMYLCASSLVTGPLTNQPQHFGDGTRLSIL.

This clone was seen just once. The J gene is TRBJ2-3, the V gene TRBV9; TRBD2 matches 7 bases. The germline CDR1 and CDR2 sequences are SGDLS and YYNGEE. The J segment lost 5 bases and the V segment lost 4 bases, leaving 10 bases of the junction unmatched. The CDR3 loop spans 15 amino acids. In DNA, the CDR3 is TGTGCCAGCAGCCTTAGACTAGCTCGGGAAGATACGCAGTATTTT. It is translated as CASSLRLAREDTQYF.

This clone turned up a few times. This chain links TRBV9 with TRBJ2-1, with D perhaps matching TRBD2 (5 bases). This CDR3 comprises 13 residues. Between the trimmed V and J ends, which lost 1 base and 8 bases, there was a span of 10 bases. The germline gives CDR1 SGDLS, CDR2 YYNGEE. The CDR3 here is CASSVTSGDEQFF. For the CDR3, the DNA is TGTGCCAGCAGCGTAACTAGTGGGGATGAGCAGTTCTTC.

The chain joins TRBV7-2 to TRBJ1-2, with 9 bases identical to TRBD1. The germline V gene encodes CDR1 SGHTA and CDR2 FQGNSA. The CDR3 is 15 residues long. V dropped 5 bases and J dropped 3; count of bases not matched to a gene: 7. The CDR3 DNA is TGTGCCAGCAGCCCGGGGACAGGGTCTTACTATGGCTACACCTTC. It specifies CASSPGTGSYYGYTF. The full variable domain, its missing parts supplied by reference TRBV7-2 and TRBJ1-2, is GAGVSQSPSNKVTEKGKDVELRCDPISGHTALYWYRQSLGQGLEFLIYFQGNSAPDKSGLPSDRFSAERTGGSVSTLTIQRTQQEDSAVYLCASSPGTGSYYGYTFGSGTRLTVV.

This sequence joins TRBV4-2 and TRBJ2-7, with 7 bases identical to TRBD2. CDR1 LGHNA and CDR2 YNFKEQ come from the germline V gene. J gave up 2 bases and V 1 base, and 2 bases lay outside the gene matches. The CDR3 loop spans 14 amino acids. CDR3 in amino acids: CASSQAGGPYEQYF. The CDR3 DNA follows: TGTGCCAGCAGCCAAGCGGGAGGCCCCTACGAGCAGTACTTC.

V and J are TRBV4-2 and TRBJ2-1; 7 positions agree with TRBD1. The CDR3 consists of 15 residues. J lost 3 bases, V lost 6 bases, and 8 bases had no gene match. Germline V lookup: CDR1 LGHNA, CDR2 YNFKEQ. The CDR3 region is CASRQIQGYYNEQFF. CDR3 nucleotide sequence: TGTGCCAGCAGACAAATACAGGGGTACTACAATGAGCAGTTCTTC.